This T cell receptor beta chain stems from a study of patients and donors after allogeneic stem cell transplantation. MiXCR, applied by TCRdb to the RT-PCR reads, yields one record per CDR3 protein. The sample records over 150,000 distinct CDR3 sequences, roughly 40% being singletons. The V end was cut by 4 bases, the J end by 3 bases, with 9 bases between. Germline lookup yields CDR1 LGHDT and CDR2 YNNKEL (reference sequence). The CDR3 contains 13 residues. The TCR sequence derives from a human donor who was either an allogeneic HSCT recipient or a stem cell or donor lymphocyte infusion donor (not recorded which). It is not recorded whose cells these are; they may come from a transplant donor. The chain links TRBV3-1 to TRBJ1-1; TRBD1 is a possible D gene (5 bases). What was sequenced was blood, either unsorted or a sorted T cell fraction (not recorded which). The CDR3 DNA reads TGTGCCAGCAGCCTCCGGGACCACACTGAAGCTTTCTTT. Its protein product is CASSLRDHTEAFF.